A selection of T cell receptor beta chains follows, all from one sample in a study of CD4+ T cells in melanoma. TCRdb's table, derived via immunoSEQ multiplex PCR, lists solely in-frame clones and lacks some. The sample lists 140,000 or so clones, approximately 91% occurring once. All receptors come from a human donor with melanoma. The CDR3 runs from the conserved cysteine through the conserved F or W. Fields, in order: V gene, J gene, CDR3 length, CDR3 protein.

TRBV5-1,TRBJ2-3,15,CASSLDAGASDTQYF
TRBV5-1,TRBJ1-6,14,CASSLDGLVSPLHF
TRBV5-1,TRBJ2-4,15,CASSLEGGSGNIQYF
TRBV11-2,TRBJ1-4,15,CASSRSGQANEKLFF
TRBV29-1,TRBJ2-3,10,CSVDTDTQYF
TRBV6-1,TRBJ2-3,15,CAGRTSGGPTDTQYF
TRBV2,TRBJ2-7,14,CAIKITSGGREQYF
TRBV11-2,TRBJ1-5,13,CASSSGPNQPQHF
TRBV21-1,TRBJ1-2,15,CASSKRMSGNYGYTF
TRBV15,TRBJ2-2,15,CATSRGGGFTGELFF
TRBV21-1,TRBJ2-7,14,CASSKAPAPYEQYF
TRBV13,TRBJ1-4,15,CASSLRTYSAEKLFF
TRBV2,TRBJ1-4,12,CASSIGPEKLFF
TRBV7-8,TRBJ2-6,15,CASSLFGAGANVLTF
TRBV6-6,TRBJ2-3,14,CASRTAGATDTQYF
TRBV6-5,TRBJ2-7,15,CASSYTGYANYEQYF
TRBV7-9,TRBJ2-2,19,CASSLAIGGGDWNTGELFF
TRBV4-1,TRBJ1-1,17,CASSPKKPSRPSTEAFF
TRBV7-8,TRBJ2-7,19,CASSLGATGVSRTSYEQYF
TRBV5-1,TRBJ1-2,13,CASSGLGQHGYTF
TRBV6-5,TRBJ1-2,15,CASSYSGQGKHGYTF
TRBV30,TRBJ2-7,13,CAWRGGASYEQYF
TRBV11-1,TRBJ2-6,17,CASSLQTGRAGANVLTF
TRBV7-9,TRBJ1-2,15,CASRQQGGMRYGYTF